This is a list of T cell receptor beta chains from one sample in a study of regulatory T cells in long-lasting Graves disease. Each CDR3 protein is one row after TCRdb ran MiXCR on the multiplex PCR reads. The table shows some 200,000 distinct CDR3 sequences, with roughly 18% occurring only once. The sample was also reused in another study, on T cells in Graves' hyperthyroidism and ophthalmopathy.

The specimen comprised peripheral blood mononuclear cells (PBMCs), sampled at new diagnosis, from a patient treated with antithyroid drugs. Source of these receptors: a woman aged 25 to 39 with Graves disease. Both conserved end residues are part of each CDR3. The D gene is left open where the match is weak. Clone size is not always given. Where it is, it says once, few, many or a class for expanded clones.

D gene,J gene,V gene,clone size,CDR3 DNA,CDR3 protein
.,TRBJ1-1,TRBV19,many,TGTGCCAGTAGTCGGAAGGGACTAATGAACACTGAAGCTTTCTTT,CASSRKGLMNTEAFF
.,TRBJ2-3,TRBV20-1,many,TGCAGTGCTATTGAGTCTAGCACAGATACGCAGTATTTT,CSAIESSTDTQYF
.,TRBJ1-1,TRBV19,many,TGTGCCAGTAGTATCGAGCGCAGGGGTTTCATGAACACTGAAGCTTTCTTT,CASSIERRGFMNTEAFF
.,TRBJ2-3,TRBV18,many,TGTGCCAGCTCGCCAACCGGGACATTGGGGACAGATACGCAGTATTTT,CASSPTGTLGTDTQYF
TRBD2,TRBJ2-5,TRBV11-2,once,TGTGCCAGCAGCTGGGGGACTAGTTTTGAGACCCAGTACTTC,CASSWGTSFETQYF
TRBD1,TRBJ2-7,TRBV19,many,TGTGCCAGTAGCATAGGGACAGGGTACTCCTACGAGCAGTACTTC,CASSIGTGYSYEQYF
.,TRBJ2-3,TRBV7-9,.,TGTGCCTCCAGTAGGAACCGGGATACGCAGTATTTT,CASSRNRDTQYF
.,TRBJ1-5,TRBV28,few,TGTGCCAGCATCGGGCGAGGCAATCAGCCCCAGCATTTT,CASIGRGNQPQHF
.,TRBJ2-5,TRBV2,many,TGTGCCAGCAGTGAAATTTGGGGGGTCCAAGAGACCCAGTACTTC,CASSEIWGVQETQYF
.,TRBJ1-1,TRBV30,many,TGTGCCTGGAGTTGGCGACAGAACACTGAAGCTTTCTTT,CAWSWRQNTEAFF
.,TRBJ1-5,TRBV24-1,many,TGTGCCACCAGTGAGGGACGGTTTTCTCAGACCCAGCATTTT,CATSEGRFSQTQHF
.,TRBJ1-1,TRBV24-1,many,TGTGCCACCAGGACTTCGACCGGAGGGGGGAACACTGAAGCTTTCTTT,CATRTSTGGGNTEAFF
.,TRBJ2-7,TRBV11-2,many,TGTGCCAGCAGGGGGGACGGGGGCTACGAGCAGTACTTC,CASRGDGGYEQYF
.,TRBJ1-2,TRBV11-3,few,TGTGCCAGCAGCGAACAAGGGATACAGGCTGGGGGTGGCTACACCTTC,CASSEQGIQAGGGYTF
.,TRBJ2-6,TRBV28,many,TGTGCCAGCAGTAAGACGGCTGGGGGTGGCTCTGGGGCCAACGTCCTGACTTTC,CASSKTAGGGSGANVLTF
.,TRBJ2-7,TRBV11-2,.,TGTGCCAGCAGGCCAGATCGGCGATCCTACGAGCAGTACTTC,CASRPDRRSYEQYF
TRBD1,TRBJ1-4,TRBV4-1,.,TGCGCCAGCAGCCACCCACCGGGACAGGGGACTAAAGCTAATGAAAAACCGTTTTTT,CASSHPPGQGTKANEKPFF
.,TRBJ2-5,TRBV2,many,TGTGCCAGCAATTTTGGGGGTTCGGAGACCCAGTACTTC,CASNFGGSETQYF
.,TRBJ2-7,TRBV5-1,many,TGCGCCAGCACGGCAGAGCACCCTTCCGTCTACGAGCAGTACTTC,CASTAEHPSVYEQYF
.,TRBJ1-2,TRBV16,many,TGTGCCAGCAGCCAATCGAGGATCGGCCCCGATGGCTACACCTTC,CASSQSRIGPDGYTF
.,TRBJ2-5,TRBV12-3/TRBV12-4,many,TGTGCCAGCAGTTACTGGGGTGAGGAGACCCAGTACTTC,CASSYWGEETQYF
TRBD1,TRBJ1-1,TRBV12-3/TRBV12-4,many,TGTGCCAGCAGTTTACCGGGGACAGGGCACGCTTTCTTT,CASSLPGTGHAFF
TRBD2,TRBJ2-3,TRBV18,.,TGTGCCAGCTCACCCCCTAGCGGGGGGGTTCGCACAGATACGCAGTATTTT,CASSPPSGGVRTDTQYF
.,TRBJ2-1,TRBV5-1,many,TGCGCCAGCAGCTTGGCTCCCGGGAGTCAGTACAATGAGCAGTTCTTC,CASSLAPGSQYNEQFF
TRBD1,TRBJ2-7,TRBV2,.,TGTGCCAGCAGAGCCGGGACAGGGGTCTCCTACGAGCAGTACTTC,CASRAGTGVSYEQYF
.,TRBJ2-7,TRBV7-9,many,TGTGCCAGCAGCTCTTGGAGAGAGCGGGAGCAGTACTTC,CASSSWREREQYF
TRBD1,TRBJ2-5,TRBV2,many,TGTGCCAGCCTTTCAGGGGGCGCGGAGACCCAGTACTTC,CASLSGGAETQYF
.,TRBJ1-4,TRBV20-1,few,TGCAGTGCTAGAAACAGGCCATTCTGGGGTGAAAAACTGTTTTTT,CSARNRPFWGEKLFF
TRBD2,TRBJ2-1,TRBV28,many,TGTGCCAGCTGGGAGGGAACCTACAATGAGCAGTTCTTC,CASWEGTYNEQFF
TRBD2,TRBJ2-7,TRBV11-2,many,TGTGCCAGCACCCCGACTAGCACACCCTACGAGCAGTACTTC,CASTPTSTPYEQYF
TRBD2,TRBJ2-5,TRBV19,.,TGTGCCAGTAGTACTCGGGGGGAAGAGACCCAGTACTTC,CASSTRGEETQYF
TRBD1,TRBJ2-2,TRBV5-1,many,TGCGCCAGCAGCTTGCAGCCGACAGGGGGGGCGACCGGGGAGCTGTTTTTT,CASSLQPTGGATGELFF
.,TRBJ1-1,TRBV28,few,TGTGCCAGCAGTTTTCGGGGGGTCCGGTCGACTGAAGCTTTCTTT,CASSFRGVRSTEAFF
.,TRBJ1-5,TRBV19,many,TGTGCCAGTAGTAAAGGACGGAATAGCAATCAGCCCCAGCATTTT,CASSKGRNSNQPQHF
TRBD1,TRBJ1-1,TRBV11-3,many,TGTGCCAGCAGCTCAGGACAGGGACAGGGGGGAGCTTTCTTT,CASSSGQGQGGAFF
.,TRBJ2-2,TRBV7-9,many,TGTGCCAGCAGCCCCCTCTCTCAGCGCGCCTCCGGGGAGCTGTTTTTT,CASSPLSQRASGELFF
.,TRBJ1-1,TRBV15,many,TGTGCCACCAGCAGAGACCGCCCCCAGGGCTACTCGAACACTGAAGCTTTCTTT,CATSRDRPQGYSNTEAFF